This T cell receptor beta chain was profiled in a study of long-term antiretroviral therapy in people with HIV. This clone was recorded once. The antigen remains undetermined. Whole-study findings and limits: Following ART, diversity rose but still fell short of transplant donor controls.

It was version v3.0 of the immunoSEQ assay that was run at survey level. Sequenced by immunoSEQ multiplex PCR; TCRdb stores in-frame clones only, minus some. The top ten clones hold less than 4.5% of a sample with more than 25,000 clones, about nine tenths of them seen once. From germline, CDR1 is SQVTM and CDR2 ANQGSEA. This CDR3 comprises 15 residues. Trimming removed 5 bases from V and 3 bases from J, with 19 bases in between. This chain connects TRBV29-1 to TRBJ1-1, with TRBD1 as a possible D gene (6 bases). The starting material was unsorted PBMCs, obtained 3.1 years after starting antiretroviral therapy. The receptor's source is a man aged 18 to 29 with HIV. CDR3 loop: CSVLGQTSPYTEAFF. In DNA form, the CDR3 reads TGCAGCGTTCTAGGACAGACTAGTCCTTACACTGAAGCTTTCTTT.